Each of the 10 T cell receptor beta chains below was sequenced from the same sample in a study of blood T cell repertoires in COVID-19. Measured with immunoSEQ multiplex PCR; TCRdb has only the in-frame clones, and not every one. This table holds 65,000 to 85,000 clones, approximately 90% found once. Material for sequencing was peripheral blood. All receptors derive from a human donor in a cohort sampled during active COVID-19.

This clone has only a few counts. V is TRBV7-2 and J is TRBJ2-2, with a tentative D call TRBD2 (5 bases). Trimming stripped 2 bases from V and 6 bases from J, with 13 bases between. In germline, CDR1 is SGHTA, CDR2 FQGNSA. The CDR3 is made up of 15 amino acids. CDR3 protein: CASSLSRGEPGELFF. The CDR3 DNA reads TGTGCCAGCAGCTTAAGCCGTGGGGAGCCCGGGGAGCTGTTTTTT.

The CDR3 loop is CASTGTGDTGELFF. As DNA, the CDR3 is TGCGCCAGCACGGGGACAGGGGACACCGGGGAGCTGTTTTTT. The V gene is TRBV10-2, the J gene TRBJ2-2; TRBD1 agrees at 10 bases. Losses at the gene ends were 7 bases for V and 3 bases for J; bases not matched to a gene: 2. Germline V gene sequence: CDR1 WSHSY, CDR2 SAAADI. The CDR3 extends over 14 amino acids.

The J gene is TRBJ1-3, the V gene TRBV5-1; possible D gene TRBD1, 5 bases. This CDR3 spans 16 amino acids. Per the germline V gene, CDR1 is SGHRS and CDR2 is YFSETQ. With 4 bases removed from V and 4 bases from J, the gap between germline ends came to 18 bases. CDR3 in DNA: TGCGCCAGCAGCAGGGGACTCCCCCTCGGCGGAAACACCATATATTTT. It encodes CASSRGLPLGGNTIYF.

The chain joins TRBV5-6 to TRBJ1-3; D is unresolved. This CDR3 has 13 amino acids. Germline CDR1 reads SGHDT; CDR2 reads YYEEEE. Trimming cost V 2 bases and J 0 bases, with 3 bases left between them. The CDR3 coding sequence is TGTGCCAGCAGCTTTAACTCTGGAAACACCATATATTTT. Amino acid sequence: CASSFNSGNTIYF.

This rearrangement joins TRBV10-3 to TRBJ2-2, with a possible D match to TRBD2 (5 bases). The CDR3 contains 14 residues. Germline lookup yields CDR1 ENHRY and CDR2 SYGVKD. Trimming took off 7 bases at V and 3 bases at J, with 12 bases between the two ends. The DNA of the CDR3 is TGTGCCATCAAAACAGCAGCGGACACCGGGGAGCTGTTTTTT. Protein product: CAIKTAADTGELFF.

The chain has TRBV5-1 and TRBJ2-2, with 7 bases aligning to TRBD1. CDR1 is SGHRS, CDR2 YFSETQ, per germline. Unmatched junction bases numbered 9, after V lost 4 bases and J lost 6 bases. The CDR3 covers 15 residues. Written as DNA, the CDR3 is TGCGCCAGCAGCCCAACAGGGGACGGGGCCGGGGAGCTGTTTTTT. This sequence encodes CASSPTGDGAGELFF.

The chain carries TRBV19 and TRBJ2-3, with TRBD2 matching 10 bases. The junction had 8 bases not matched to a gene; V was cut back by 6 bases and J by 5 bases. The germline V gene has CDR1 LNHDA and CDR2 SQIVND (reference sequence). This CDR3 is built from 15 residues. The CDR3 reads CASRRSGGAQDTQYF. CDR3 DNA sequence: TGTGCCAGTAGGAGAAGCGGGGGGGCACAAGATACGCAGTATTTT. The full variable domain, rest sourced from reference TRBV19 and TRBJ2-3, is DGGITQSPKYLFRKEGQNVTLSCEQNLNHDAMYWYRQDPGQGLRLIYYSQIVNDFQKGDIAEGYSVSREKKESFPLTVTSAQKNPTAFYLCASRRSGGAQDTQYFGPGTRLTVL.

The gene calls are TRBV25-1 and TRBJ2-7; D gene ambiguous. CDR1 MGHDK and CDR2 SYGVNS come from the germline V gene. Trimming took off 5 bases at V and 7 bases at J, with 9 bases between the two ends. The CDR3 has 11 residues. CDR3 sequence: CASSSPREQYF. In DNA, the CDR3 is TGTGCCAGCAGTTCACCCAGGGAGCAGTACTTC.

The chain joins TRBV7-2 to TRBJ2-3; 11 bases match TRBD2. With 5 bases clipped from V and 3 bases from J, the junction kept 10 bases outside the gene matches. Germline-derived CDR1 and CDR2 are SGHTA and FQGNSA. This CDR3 is built from 17 residues. CDR3 region: CASSGSWPSGGTDTQYF. CDR3 sequence (DNA): TGTGCCAGCAGCGGAAGTTGGCCTAGCGGGGGGACAGATACGCAGTATTTT.

This rearrangement joins TRBV5-6 to TRBJ2-5, with 9 bases lining up with TRBD2. After removal of 0 bases from V and 5 bases from J, the junction contained 5 bases not matched to a gene. The V gene's germline CDR1 is SGHDT and CDR2 YYEEEE. The CDR3 has 15 residues. The CDR3 protein is CASSLERGAGETQYF. The CDR3 bases are TGTGCCAGCAGCTTGGAGCGGGGGGCGGGGGAGACCCAGTACTTC.